What follows are 26 T cell receptor beta chains derived from one specimen sequenced in a study of cytomegalovirus exposure and HLA in healthy donors. PCR primers comprised 60 Vbeta and 13 Jbeta primers. Generated by immunoSEQ multiplex PCR, the TCRdb table keeps only in-frame clones and is missing some. Of 150,000 to 200,000 clones listed, 75% to 90% are singletons. Sequencing was carried out using PBMCs. The receptors were gathered from a human donor in good health.

The chain is built from TRBV6-1 and TRBJ1-1, with TRBD1 as a possible D gene (5 bases). Between the trimmed V and J ends, which lost 2 bases and 11 bases, there was a span of 15 bases. CDR3 length: 13 amino acids. Germline V CDR1 and CDR2: MNHNS, SASEGT. The CDR3 nucleotides read TGTGCCAGCAGTGAAATGGCTCCCCGGGGGGCTTTCTTT. This encodes CASSEMAPRGAFF.

This chain connects TRBV19 to TRBJ1-1; D not certain. This CDR3 comprises 14 residues. Germline lookup yields CDR1 LNHDA and CDR2 SQIVND (reference sequence). Trimming pared 3 bases from V and 0 bases from J, leaving 8 bases between. The CDR3 DNA is TGTGCCAGTAGTATGCAGACAATGAACACTGAAGCTTTCTTT. Translating it yields CASSMQTMNTEAFF.

V gene TRBV6-5 combines with J gene TRBJ1-1; the match to TRBD1 covers 8 bases. V lost 4 bases to trimming and J lost 0 bases; unmatched junction nucleotides: 1. The CDR3 contains 14 residues. Germline CDR1 and CDR2: MNHEY and SVGAGI. CDR3 sequence reads: CASSWDRMNTEAFF. The DNA for the CDR3 is TGTGCCAGCAGTTGGGACAGGATGAACACTGAAGCTTTCTTT.

The chain couples TRBV2 to TRBJ2-7; the D is unclear. Per the germline V gene, CDR1 is SNHLY and CDR2 is FYNNEI. CDR3 length equals 13 residues. Deletions cut 8 bases from V and 0 bases from J, with 11 bases between. In DNA form, the CDR3 reads TGTGCCAGCCTCTTCGAGGTCTCCTACGAGCAGTACTTC. It is translated as CASLFEVSYEQYF.

The rearrangement uses TRBV5-4 and TRBJ2-7; 8 bases line up with TRBD2. After removal of 4 bases from V and 5 bases from J, the junction contained 11 bases not matched to a gene. The germline V gene encodes CDR1 SGHNT and CDR2 YYREEE (reference sequence). The CDR3 runs to 15 residues. CDR3 DNA: TGTGCCAGCAGCAGCCTGACTAGCGTAATCGACGAGCAGTACTTC. Its translation: CASSSLTSVIDEQYF.

The chain carries TRBV10-3 and TRBJ2-5, with D tentatively TRBD2 (6 bases). With 5 bases removed from V and 5 bases from J, the gap between germline ends came to 18 bases. The V gene's germline CDR1 is ENHRY and CDR2 SYGVKD. The CDR3 is made up of 15 amino acids. CDR3 protein: CAISNTGTGAETQYF. Here the CDR3 DNA reads TGTGCCATCAGTAACACCGGGACTGGGGCGGAGACCCAGTACTTC.

The rearrangement links TRBV6-6 to TRBJ2-7, with 10 bases aligning to TRBD1. This CDR3 region has 16 residues. V shed 6 bases, J shed 7 bases, and the junction held 15 bases outside the gene matches. Germline assignment: CDR1 MNHNY and CDR2 SVGAGI (reference sequence). The CDR3: CASREKDRGALREQYF. CDR3 bases: TGTGCCAGCAGAGAGAAGGACAGGGGGGCACTACGGGAGCAGTACTTC.

The V and J genes are TRBV2 and TRBJ1-1; 9 bases are shared with TRBD1. This CDR3 spans 13 amino acids. Trimming at V came to 8 bases and at J to 8 bases, leaving 9 bases not matched to a gene. Germline values: CDR1 SNHLY, CDR2 FYNNEI. CDR3 in DNA: TGTGCCAGCCAGGCGGACAGGGGACGGGAAGCTTTCTTT. Translated: CASQADRGREAFF. The full variable domain, with the rest looked up from reference TRBV2 and TRBJ1-1, is EPEVTQTPSHQVTQMGQEVILRCVPISNHLYFYWYRQILGQKVEFLVSFYNNEISEKSEIFDDQFSVERPDGSNFTLKIRSTKLEDSAMYFCASQADRGREAFFGQGTRLTVV.

The rearrangement uses TRBV5-8 and TRBJ2-3; 8 bases line up with TRBD2. V lost 5 bases and J lost 5; bases outside the gene matches: 19. Germline V gene data show CDR1 as SGHTS and CDR2 as YDEGEE. There are 18 residues in the CDR3. In DNA form, the CDR3 reads TGTGCCAGCAGACGGTTGAAAGGATCGGGGGGGCATGGAGATACGCAGTATTTT. Residues: CASRRLKGSGGHGDTQYF.

The chain has TRBV7-9 and TRBJ1-6; no definite D call. The CDR3 covers 14 residues. Trimming removed 3 bases at V and 10 bases at J, with 13 bases between. The germline V gene has CDR1 SEHNR and CDR2 FQNEAQ (reference sequence). CDR3 sequence: CASSFRAGSSPLHF. DNA of the CDR3: TGTGCCAGCAGCTTTCGGGCGGGAAGCTCACCCCTCCACTTT.

The chain has TRBV6-5 and TRBJ1-6; D call uncertain. V lost 2 bases and J 6 bases, leaving 11 bases between the germline ends. The V gene's germline CDR1 is MNHEY and CDR2 SVGAGI. This CDR3 comprises 15 residues. The chain's CDR3 is CASSYLSPTNSPLHF. CDR3 coding DNA: TGTGCCAGCAGTTACCTAAGCCCTACTAATTCACCCCTCCACTTT.

This sequence joins TRBV28 and TRBJ1-2; 11 nucleotides match TRBD1. In germline, CDR1 is MDHEN, CDR2 SYDVKM. V shed 3 bases and J 1 base; nucleotides not matched to a gene: 13. The CDR3 is 19 amino acids. CDR3 region: CASSFWVRDRGNHNYGYTF. The CDR3 DNA sequence: TGTGCCAGCAGTTTTTGGGTTCGGGACAGGGGGAACCATAACTATGGCTACACCTTC.

Details on this clone: Other nucleotide sequences from this sample produce the same CDR3. This chain connects TRBV10-1 to TRBJ1-1; D gene unclear. The CDR3 length is 13 residues. The ends were cut back, 2 bases at V and 0 bases at J, with 4 bases in the middle. The V gene's germline CDR1 is WNHNN and CDR2 SYGVQD (reference sequence). CDR3 DNA sequence: TGCGCCAGCAGTGAGACGGTGAACACTGAAGCTTTCTTT. Residues: CASSETVNTEAFF.

The J gene is TRBJ2-5, the V gene TRBV27; weak D call: TRBD1 (6 bases). V lost 9 bases and J lost 5, with 13 bases in between. The CDR3 is 12 residues long. Germline CDR1 and CDR2: MNHEY and SMNVEV (reference sequence). CDR3 in amino acids: CARRNREETQYF. CDR3 DNA: TGTGCCAGGAGAAACAGGGAGGAGACCCAGTACTTC.

The V gene is TRBV27, the J gene TRBJ1-2; TRBD1 matches at 7 bases. V shed 4 bases and J 8 bases; nucleotides not matched to a gene: 13. Germline lookup yields CDR1 MNHEY and CDR2 SMNVEV (reference sequence). This CDR3 has 15 residues. The CDR3 nucleotides are TGTGCCAGCAGTTCTCGACAGGGACGCCTGATCGGCTACACCTTC. It translates to CASSSRQGRLIGYTF.

J is TRBJ2-3 and V is TRBV7-2; TRBD2 matches at 15 bases. V lost 5 bases to trimming and J lost 6 bases; unmatched junction nucleotides: 12. Per germline, CDR1 SGHTA and CDR2 FQGNSA. This CDR3 is 18 amino acids long. CDR3 sequence: CASSQPGLAGGHEDTQYF. The CDR3 DNA reads as TGTGCCAGCAGCCAACCGGGACTAGCGGGGGGTCATGAGGATACGCAGTATTTT.

This clone was seen a single time. CDR3: CASSLEGGEQYF. The CDR3 coding sequence is TGTGCCAGCAGCTTAGAAGGGGGCGAGCAGTACTTC. V is TRBV7-9 and J is TRBJ2-7; TRBD1 might be the D (6 bases). The V gene lost 1 base and the J gene lost 6 bases, with 7 bases spanning the gap. Germline V gene sequence: CDR1 SEHNR, CDR2 FQNEAQ (reference sequence). The CDR3 totals 12 residues.

The rearrangement uses TRBV2 and TRBJ2-1, with no clear D. This CDR3 has 14 residues. Between the trimmed V and J ends, which lost 6 bases and 6 bases, there was a span of 15 bases. Per the germline V gene, CDR1 is SNHLY and CDR2 is FYNNEI. The CDR3 sequence is CASRELINSNEQFF. The CDR3, as DNA: TGTGCCAGCAGGGAATTGATAAACAGCAATGAGCAGTTCTTC.

V and J are TRBV19 and TRBJ2-5; D possibly corresponds to TRBD2 (5 bases). Per germline, CDR1 LNHDA and CDR2 SQIVND (reference sequence). V was shortened by 5 bases and J by 2 bases, with 15 bases between the two germline ends. The CDR3 length is 15 residues. CDR3 region: CASSWFGNQQETQYF. DNA for the CDR3: TGTGCCAGTAGTTGGTTCGGGAATCAGCAAGAGACCCAGTACTTC. Full variable domain (missing parts from reference TRBV19 and TRBJ2-5): DGGITQSPKYLFRKEGQNVTLSCEQNLNHDAMYWYRQDPGQGLRLIYYSQIVNDFQKGDIAEGYSVSREKKESFPLTVTSAQKNPTAFYLCASSWFGNQQETQYFGPGTRLLVL.

This clone was seen only a few times. Other DNA sequences in the sample encode the same CDR3. The V gene is TRBV6-5, the J gene TRBJ1-1; weak D call: TRBD1 (6 bases). CDR3 length: 14 amino acids. V lost 0 bases and J 6 bases, leaving 11 bases between the germline ends. Germline V lookup: CDR1 MNHEY, CDR2 SVGAGI. The CDR3 loop reads CASSYSQGGAEAFF. The DNA of the CDR3 is TGTGCCAGCAGTTACTCACAGGGAGGGGCTGAAGCTTTCTTT.

The count of this clone is one. The chain has TRBV7-2 and TRBJ1-2; D perhaps matches TRBD1 (5 bases). Trimming took off 2 bases at V and 8 bases at J, with 12 bases between the two ends. CDR1 SGHTA and CDR2 FQGNSA come from the germline V gene. This CDR3 spans 13 amino acids. DNA for the CDR3: TGTGCCAGCAGCTTATCAGGGTCTCGGGGCTACACCTTC. Protein: CASSLSGSRGYTF. The full variable domain, in which reference TRBV7-2 and TRBJ1-2 provide the parts outside the CDR3, is GAGVSQSPSNKVTEKGKDVELRCDPISGHTALYWYRQSLGQGLEFLIYFQGNSAPDKSGLPSDRFSAERTGGSVSTLTIQRTQQEDSAVYLCASSLSGSRGYTFGSGTRLTVV.

J is TRBJ2-3 and V is TRBV2, with 12 bases aligning to TRBD2. The CDR3 loop spans 16 amino acids. Trimming removed 6 bases from V and 2 bases from J; junction bases left unmatched: 6. Germline CDR1 is SNHLY and CDR2 is FYNNEI. CDR3 sequence reads: CASSVTSGGPTDTQYF. CDR3 coding DNA: TGTGCCAGCAGCGTGACTAGCGGGGGACCCACAGATACGCAGTATTTT.

In this sample, this clone turned up once. V and J are TRBV13 and TRBJ2-5; possibly TRBD2 for D (7 bases). The ends were cut back, 7 bases at V and 3 bases at J, with 15 bases in the middle. Germline CDR1 is PRHDT and CDR2 is FYEKMQ (reference sequence). The CDR3 has 14 amino acids. The CDR3 bases are TGTGCCAGCAATGATCGGGGGGCAGAAGAGACCCAGTACTTC. Its translation is CASNDRGAEETQYF.

The genes are TRBV18 and TRBJ2-5; 7 bases fit TRBD2. J lost 1 base, V lost 3 bases, and 5 bases had no gene match. Germline V gene sequence: CDR1 KGHSH, CDR2 LQKENI. The CDR3 has 15 amino acids. CDR3 DNA sequence: TGTGCCAGCTCACCGGTCCTAGCGGCCCAAGAGACCCAGTACTTC. Residues: CASSPVLAAQETQYF.

The chain is built from TRBV5-1 and TRBJ2-5; D is possibly TRBD2 (6 bases). The V gene lost 0 bases and the J gene lost 5 bases, with 17 bases spanning the gap. The germline V gene encodes CDR1 SGHRS and CDR2 YFSETQ. The CDR3 has 16 residues. Written as DNA, the CDR3 is TGCGCCAGCAGCTTGGGGAGGGGAAGGGCAGTGGAGACCCAGTACTTC. As protein: CASSLGRGRAVETQYF.

V and J are TRBV11-2 and TRBJ1-2, with D possibly being TRBD1 (5 bases). Germline CDR1 is SGHAT and CDR2 is FQNNGV. The germline V and J ends were trimmed by 6 bases and 8 bases, with 16 bases remaining between them. The length of the CDR3 is 13 residues. DNA for the CDR3: TGTGCCAGCAGACGCGACAGCGAGGAGGGCTACACCTTC. Its protein product is CASRRDSEEGYTF. The full variable domain, in which reference TRBV11-2 and TRBJ1-2 provide the parts outside the CDR3, is EAGVAQSPRYKIIEKRQSVAFWCNPISGHATLYWYQQILGQGPKLLIQFQNNGVVDDSQLPKDRFSAERLKGVDSTLKIQPAKLEDSAVYLCASRRDSEEGYTFGSGTRLTVV.